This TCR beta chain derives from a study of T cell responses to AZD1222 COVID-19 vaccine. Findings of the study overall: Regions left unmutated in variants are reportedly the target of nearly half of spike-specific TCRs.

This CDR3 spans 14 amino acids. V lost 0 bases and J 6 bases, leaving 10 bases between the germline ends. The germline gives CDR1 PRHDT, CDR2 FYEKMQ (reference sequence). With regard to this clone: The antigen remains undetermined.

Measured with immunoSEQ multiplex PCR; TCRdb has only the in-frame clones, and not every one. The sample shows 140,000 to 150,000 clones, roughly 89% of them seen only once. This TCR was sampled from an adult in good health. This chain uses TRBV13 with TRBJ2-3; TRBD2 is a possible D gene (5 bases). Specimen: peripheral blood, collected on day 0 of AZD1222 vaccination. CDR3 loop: CASSLGPPGDTQYF. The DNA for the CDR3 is TGTGCCAGCAGCTTAGGACCCCCGGGGGATACGCAGTATTTT.